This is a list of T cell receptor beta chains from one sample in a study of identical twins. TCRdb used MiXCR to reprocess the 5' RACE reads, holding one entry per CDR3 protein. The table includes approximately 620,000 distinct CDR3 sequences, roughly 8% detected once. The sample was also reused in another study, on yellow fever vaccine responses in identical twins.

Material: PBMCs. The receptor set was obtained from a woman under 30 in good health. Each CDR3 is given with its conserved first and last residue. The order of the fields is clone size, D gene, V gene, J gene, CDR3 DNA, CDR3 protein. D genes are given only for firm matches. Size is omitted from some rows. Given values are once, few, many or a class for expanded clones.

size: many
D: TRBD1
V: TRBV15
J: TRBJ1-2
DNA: TGTGCCACCAGCCCTCGGACAGGGGGCGTTTTCTATGGCTACACCTTC
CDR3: CATSPRTGGVFYGYTF

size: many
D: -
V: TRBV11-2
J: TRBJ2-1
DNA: TGTGCCAGCAGCCAGTCCCAGGTTTCCTACAATGAGCAGTTCTTC
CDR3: CASSQSQVSYNEQFF

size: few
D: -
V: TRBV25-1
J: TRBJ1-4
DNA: TGTGCCAGCAGTGAATGGCGGGAGGATGAAAAACTGTTTTTT
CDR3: CASSEWREDEKLFF

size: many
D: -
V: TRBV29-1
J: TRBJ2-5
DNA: TGCAGCATTATGGGGGCCCCGGGCGAGACCCAGTACTTC
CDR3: CSIMGAPGETQYF

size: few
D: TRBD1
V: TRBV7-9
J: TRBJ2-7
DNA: TGTGCCAGCAGCTTTACAGGGGAGAGTCAGTACTTC
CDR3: CASSFTGESQYF

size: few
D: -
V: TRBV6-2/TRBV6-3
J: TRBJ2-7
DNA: TGTGCCAGCAGTTACCCTATTGACCTGAGATTATACGAGCAGTACTTC
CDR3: CASSYPIDLRLYEQYF

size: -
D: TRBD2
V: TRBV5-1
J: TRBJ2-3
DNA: TGCGCCAGCAGCCCCTACGGACTAGCGGGGGGCACAGATACGCAGTATTTT
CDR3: CASSPYGLAGGTDTQYF

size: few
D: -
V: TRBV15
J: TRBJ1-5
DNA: TGTGCCACCAGCAGACTCAATCAGGGGAATCAGCCCCAGCATTTT
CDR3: CATSRLNQGNQPQHF

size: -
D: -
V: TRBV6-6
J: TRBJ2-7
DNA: TGTGCCAGCAGTCCGACAGGTGACTACGAGCAGTACTTC
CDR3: CASSPTGDYEQYF

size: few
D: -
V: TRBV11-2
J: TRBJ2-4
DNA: TGTGCCAGCAGCTTAGAGCTGGTAGCCAAAAACATTCAGTACTTC
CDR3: CASSLELVAKNIQYF

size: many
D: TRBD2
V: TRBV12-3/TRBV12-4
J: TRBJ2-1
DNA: TGTGCCAGTAGTGGCGGGGGGGACTACAATGAGCAGTTCTTC
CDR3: CASSGGGDYNEQFF

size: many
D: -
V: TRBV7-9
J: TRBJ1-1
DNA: TGTGCCAGCAGTCTCCAAACCGACTGGACTGAAGCTTTCTTT
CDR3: CASSLQTDWTEAFF

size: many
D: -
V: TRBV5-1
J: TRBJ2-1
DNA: TGCGCCAGCAGCTTGGATGCGGCCAGCTCCTACAATGAGCAGTTCTTC
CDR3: CASSLDAASSYNEQFF

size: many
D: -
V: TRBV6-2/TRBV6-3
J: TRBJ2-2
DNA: TGTGCCAGCAGACCGGCAGCGAACACCGGGGAGCTGTTTTTT
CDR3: CASRPAANTGELFF

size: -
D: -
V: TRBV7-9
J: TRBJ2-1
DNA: TGTGCCAGCAGCCCCCGCGGGATGAATGAGCAGTTCTTC
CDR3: CASSPRGMNEQFF

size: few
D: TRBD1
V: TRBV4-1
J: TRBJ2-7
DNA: TGCGCCAGCAGCCGAATTTCCGGGACAGATGGGGTCGAGCAGTACTTC
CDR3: CASSRISGTDGVEQYF

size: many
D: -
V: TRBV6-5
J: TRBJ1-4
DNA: TGTGCCAGCAGTTTTCCGGGGGAAAAACTGTTTTTT
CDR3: CASSFPGEKLFF

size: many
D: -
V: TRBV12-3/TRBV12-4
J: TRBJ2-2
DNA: TGTGCCAGCAGACTTGACAGGACCGGGGAGCTGTTTTTT
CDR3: CASRLDRTGELFF

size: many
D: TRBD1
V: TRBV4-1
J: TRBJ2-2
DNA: TGCGCCAGCAGCTTGCCCAGAACAGGGGAGAACACCGGGGAGCTGTTTTTT
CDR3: CASSLPRTGENTGELFF

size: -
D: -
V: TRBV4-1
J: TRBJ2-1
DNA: TGCGCCAGCAACCCCGGCGGGTACAATGAGCAGTTCTTC
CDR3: CASNPGGYNEQFF

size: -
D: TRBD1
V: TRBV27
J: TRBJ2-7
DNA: TGTGCCAGCAGAGCTACAGGGGGCAGGGACGAGCAGTACTTC
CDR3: CASRATGGRDEQYF

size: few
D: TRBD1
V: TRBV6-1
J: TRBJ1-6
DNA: TGTGCCAGCAGTACGCCCCGGGACAGCGGTTCACCCCTCCACTTT
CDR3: CASSTPRDSGSPLHF

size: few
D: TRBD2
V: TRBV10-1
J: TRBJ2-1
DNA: TGCGCCAGCAGTGAAGTAGCGGGGGCCGGTGTGTTCTTCAATGAGCAGTTCTTC
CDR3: CASSEVAGAGVFFNEQFF

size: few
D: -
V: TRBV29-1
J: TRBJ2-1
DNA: TGCAGCGTTGAGGTCCCCCCCAGGGCCTATGAGCAGTTCTTC
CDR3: CSVEVPPRAYEQFF

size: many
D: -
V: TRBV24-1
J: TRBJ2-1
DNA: TGTGCCACCAGTGATGGGCTCTTGACGGGAAGACACAATGAGCAGTTCTTC
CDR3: CATSDGLLTGRHNEQFF

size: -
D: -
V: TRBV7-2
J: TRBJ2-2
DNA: TGTGCCAGCAGCTTAGAAATAGGGCGTTCCGGGGAGCTGTTTTTT
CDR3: CASSLEIGRSGELFF

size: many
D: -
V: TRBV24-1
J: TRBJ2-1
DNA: TGTGCCACCAGTGTCCTCTACCCCCCCTACAATGAGCAGTTCTTC
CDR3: CATSVLYPPYNEQFF

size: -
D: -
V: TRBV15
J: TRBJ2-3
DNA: TGTGCCACCAGCAGAGAGAGGCAGGGTAGCACAGATACGCAGTATTTT
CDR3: CATSRERQGSTDTQYF

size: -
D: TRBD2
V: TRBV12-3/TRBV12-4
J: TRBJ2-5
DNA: TGTGCCAGCAGTTTCTACGGGTTAGCGGGATCCCAAGAGACCCAGTACTTC
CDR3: CASSFYGLAGSQETQYF

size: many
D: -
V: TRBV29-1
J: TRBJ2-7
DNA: TGCAGCGTTCGAGACCAGCGGGCCTACGAGCAGTACTTC
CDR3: CSVRDQRAYEQYF

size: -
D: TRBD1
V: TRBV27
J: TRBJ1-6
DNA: TGTGCCAGCAGTTTCGACAGGGGGAATTCACCCCTCCACTTT
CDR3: CASSFDRGNSPLHF

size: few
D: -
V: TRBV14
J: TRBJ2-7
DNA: TGTGCCAGCAGCCAAGATTTTGGGGCACAGGGAGATTCCCCCTACGAGCAGTACTTC
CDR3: CASSQDFGAQGDSPYEQYF

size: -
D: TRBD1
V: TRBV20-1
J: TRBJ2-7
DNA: TGCAGTGCTAGAAGTGGGACAGGCTACGAGCAGTACTTC
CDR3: CSARSGTGYEQYF

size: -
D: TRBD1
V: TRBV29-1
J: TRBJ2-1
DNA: TGCAGCGTTTTTCCGGGACAGGGGTTTTACAATGAGCAGTTCTTC
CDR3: CSVFPGQGFYNEQFF

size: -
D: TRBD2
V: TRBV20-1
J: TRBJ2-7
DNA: TGCAGTGCTAGAGGGACTAGCGGGATCTACGAGCAGTACTTC
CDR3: CSARGTSGIYEQYF

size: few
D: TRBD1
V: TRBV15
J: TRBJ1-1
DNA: TGTGCCACCAGCACCCCCGGGACAGGGGGCGAGAACACTGAAGCTTTCTTT
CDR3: CATSTPGTGGENTEAFF

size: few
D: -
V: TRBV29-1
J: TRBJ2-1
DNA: TGCAGCGTTGTAGGCCCAGGATTGCCCCCCGAGTTCTTC
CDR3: CSVVGPGLPPEFF

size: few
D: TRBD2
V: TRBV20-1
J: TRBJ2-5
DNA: TGCAGTGCTAGGGGACTAGCGGGAGCGGAGACCCAGTACTTC
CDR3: CSARGLAGAETQYF

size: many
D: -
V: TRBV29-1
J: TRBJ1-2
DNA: TGCAGCGTTGAATTGGCCCAGGGTAGGGATGGCTACACCTTC
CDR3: CSVELAQGRDGYTF

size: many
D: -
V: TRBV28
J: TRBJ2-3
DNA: TGTGCCAGCAGTTTTGGGGGGACGGGGCCAGATACGCAGTATTTT
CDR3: CASSFGGTGPDTQYF

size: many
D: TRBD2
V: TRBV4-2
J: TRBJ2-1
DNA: TGTGCCAGCATCCACCGAGGGCCTAGCGGATACAATGAGCAGTTCTTC
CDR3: CASIHRGPSGYNEQFF

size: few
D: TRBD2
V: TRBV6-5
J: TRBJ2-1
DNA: TGTGCCAGCAGTTACGCTCCTAAGCGGGGGGGCCGCAATGAGCAGTTCTTC
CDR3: CASSYAPKRGGRNEQFF

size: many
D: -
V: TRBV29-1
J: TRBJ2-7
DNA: TGCAGCGTTGAAGTTACTGGCCTCTACGAGCAGTACTTC
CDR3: CSVEVTGLYEQYF